These 3 T cell receptor beta chains were sequenced from one sample in a study of Ad26.COV2.S vaccination and SARS-CoV-2 variants (dated by TCRdb to the early 2020s). The library relied on the immunoSEQ multiplex PCR assay. Sourced from immuneACCESS, this table was stored by TCRdb with only in-frame sequences that have V and J called. A share of the clones is absent; for the studies checked, an unresolved V gene accounts for under half, and the remainder has no known explanation. Present in this sample are some 420,000 clones, approximately 88% of which were seen just once. The ten largest account for approximately 4% of the sample. What the treatment or condition label conveys for this sample: roughly 20 received Ad26.COV2.S at low or high dose, single or two shots; about 5 received placebo; per-sample allocation not given. Repertoires of vaccine and placebo recipients were sequenced from samples collected on day 63 after the first injection.

The sequencing here drew on peripheral blood, taken in a trial of Ad26.COV2.S vaccine versus placebo. Receptors were obtained from a person between 18 and 65 years old who received the Ad26.COV2.S COVID-19 vaccine or a placebo.

V usage is TRBV9 and J usage is TRBJ2-6, with 8 bases that match TRBD1. V dropped 3 bases and J dropped 2; count of bases not matched to a gene: 10. The length of the CDR3 is 18 residues. Germline assignment: CDR1 SGDLS and CDR2 YYNGEE. DNA of the CDR3: TGTGCCAGCAGCGGAGGCGGTCAGGGGGCTGCTGGGGCCAACGTCCTGACTTTC. Residues: CASSGGGQGAAGANVLTF.

The chain links TRBV6-5 to TRBJ2-2, with a possible D match to TRBD2 (7 bases). The germline V gene has CDR1 MNHEY and CDR2 SVGAGI. The CDR3 length is 16 residues. Between the trimmed V and J ends, which lost 2 bases and 4 bases, there was a span of 14 bases. This CDR3 is CASSYLNREGTGELFF. The CDR3 bases are TGTGCCAGCAGTTACCTTAACAGGGAGGGCACCGGGGAGCTGTTTTTT.

The V gene is TRBV4-3, the J gene TRBJ2-7; D is ambiguous. Trimming cost V 1 base and J 3 bases, with 10 bases left between them. From germline, CDR1 is LGHNA and CDR2 YSLEER. The CDR3 totals 14 residues. This CDR3 is CASSQGRRDYEQYF. CDR3 nucleotide sequence: TGCGCCAGCAGCCAAGGTCGGAGAGACTACGAGCAGTACTTC.